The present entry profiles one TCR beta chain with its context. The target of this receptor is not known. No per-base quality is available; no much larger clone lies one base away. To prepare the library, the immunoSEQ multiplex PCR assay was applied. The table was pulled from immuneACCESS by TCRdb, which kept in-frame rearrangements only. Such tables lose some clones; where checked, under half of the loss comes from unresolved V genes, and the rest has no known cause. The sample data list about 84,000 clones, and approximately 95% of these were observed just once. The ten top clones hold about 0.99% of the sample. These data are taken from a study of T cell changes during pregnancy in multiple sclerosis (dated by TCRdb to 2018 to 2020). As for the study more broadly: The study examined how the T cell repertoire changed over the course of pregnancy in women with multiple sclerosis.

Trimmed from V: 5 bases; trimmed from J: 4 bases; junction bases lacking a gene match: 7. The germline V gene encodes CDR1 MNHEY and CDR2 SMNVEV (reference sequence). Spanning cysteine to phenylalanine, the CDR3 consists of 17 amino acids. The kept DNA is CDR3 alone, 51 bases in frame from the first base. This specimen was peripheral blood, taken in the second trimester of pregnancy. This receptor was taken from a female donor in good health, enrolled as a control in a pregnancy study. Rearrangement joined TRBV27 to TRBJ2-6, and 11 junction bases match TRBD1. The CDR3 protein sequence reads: CASSNRDRGKGANVLTF. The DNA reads TGTGCCAGCAGTAACCGGGACAGGGGGAAAGGGGCCAACGTCCTGACTTTC.